This is a list of T cell receptor beta chains from one sample in a study of tumor-infiltrating lymphocytes in primary liver carcinoma. TCRdb re-derived calls from the multiplex PCR reads in MiXCR, one entry per CDR3 protein. This table holds roughly 86,000 distinct CDR3 sequences, less than 70% found once. The sequenced sample was tumor-adjacent normal liver tissue. These receptor sequences come from a man aged 40-50 years with primary liver carcinoma and hepatitis B virus infection. Each CDR3 is given with its conserved first and last residue. Each record gives: CDR3 length, V gene, J gene, clone size, CDR3 protein. Expanded clones are given a class, and other clones once, few, many or no size at all.

length: 15
V: TRBV28
J: TRBJ2-2
size: few
CDR3: CASSTSYWPTGELFF

length: 13
V: TRBV24-1
J: TRBJ2-2
size: -
CDR3: CATSDTNTGELFF

length: 15
V: TRBV12-3/TRBV12-4
J: TRBJ1-6
size: once
CDR3: CASGFSGGGYSPLHF

length: 13
V: TRBV11-2
J: TRBJ2-5
size: -
CDR3: CVSSLGHQETQYF

length: 13
V: TRBV11-2
J: TRBJ1-1
size: medium-sized
CDR3: CASNLWQGTEAFF

length: 11
V: TRBV12-3/TRBV12-4
J: TRBJ1-1
size: -
CDR3: CTSSLNREASF

length: 14
V: TRBV12-3/TRBV12-4
J: TRBJ2-1
size: many
CDR3: CASSPRLDVDEQFF

length: 13
V: TRBV11-2
J: TRBJ2-4
size: many
CDR3: CASSFQGGTVQYF

length: 17
V: TRBV9
J: TRBJ1-3
size: -
CDR3: CASSAGPGQGPGNTIYF

length: 14
V: TRBV28
J: TRBJ2-7
size: -
CDR3: CASSQPQWWGEQYF

length: 15
V: TRBV11-2
J: TRBJ2-3
size: -
CDR3: CASSLTVSGRDAQCF

length: 14
V: TRBV5-1
J: TRBJ2-3
size: few
CDR3: CASSSAGATDTQYF

length: 14
V: TRBV11-2
J: TRBJ2-7
size: once
CDR3: CASSITDGAHEHYF

length: 15
V: TRBV11-2
J: TRBJ2-7
size: -
CDR3: CASSLVARGPYEQYF

length: 14
V: TRBV20-1
J: TRBJ2-6
size: -
CDR3: CSARGSSGANVLTF

length: 15
V: TRBV4-1
J: TRBJ2-2
size: -
CDR3: CASSLRDGEAGELFF

length: 18
V: TRBV5-4
J: TRBJ2-1
size: few
CDR3: CASSRIQGSGRTYNEQFF

length: 14
V: TRBV11-2
J: TRBJ2-1
size: -
CDR3: CASSPWIYPNEQFF

length: 16
V: TRBV19
J: TRBJ2-1
size: -
CDR3: CASTQPGQGDRNEQFF

length: 15
V: TRBV11-2
J: TRBJ2-1
size: -
CDR3: CTSSLVAGGPHEQFF

length: 15
V: TRBV28
J: TRBJ2-7
size: few
CDR3: CASRLRDRFSYEQYF

length: 14
V: TRBV11-2
J: TRBJ2-2
size: -
CDR3: CANSLSWNTGKLFF

length: 12
V: TRBV11-2
J: TRBJ2-7
size: -
CDR3: CASSLEDYEQYF

length: 14
V: TRBV10-3
J: TRBJ2-3
size: -
CDR3: CAISETPRPDTQYF

length: 14
V: TRBV5-4
J: TRBJ1-2
size: many
CDR3: CASSSRQGNYGYTF

length: 14
V: TRBV5-5
J: TRBJ1-2
size: -
CDR3: CGNSLYQGGAGYTF

length: 13
V: TRBV4-1
J: -
size: -
CDR3: CASSGYYTDTQHF

length: 13
V: TRBV29-1
J: TRBJ2-3
size: -
CDR3: CSVDVVGTDTQYF

length: 13
V: TRBV4-1
J: TRBJ1-2
size: many
CDR3: CASSQVQGYGYTF

length: 12
V: TRBV30
J: TRBJ1-5
size: -
CDR3: CAWSSGNQPQHF

length: 14
V: TRBV20-1
J: TRBJ2-7
size: once
CDR3: CSARGDRESYEQYF

length: 14
V: TRBV7-8
J: TRBJ1-6
size: many
CDR3: CASSLDPYNSPLHF

length: 13
V: TRBV28
J: TRBJ2-7
size: few
CDR3: CASLRRGSYEQYF

length: 17
V: TRBV4-1
J: TRBJ1-6
size: many
CDR3: CASSYKVLTGGNSPLHF

length: 12
V: TRBV30
J: TRBJ2-7
size: few
CDR3: CAWSEQGYEQYF

length: 16
V: TRBV11-2
J: TRBJ2-3
size: -
CDR3: CTSSLEGLAWTDRQYF

length: 18
V: TRBV11-2
J: TRBJ1-4
size: -
CDR3: CASSLGSPPGATNEILLF

length: 20
V: TRBV11-2
J: TRBJ1-3
size: medium-sized
CDR3: CASSLAYYRDRDSSGNTIYF

length: 14
V: TRBV7-9
J: TRBJ2-7
size: many
CDR3: CASSPPGTAYEQYF

length: 19
V: TRBV6-2/TRBV6-3
J: TRBJ2-1
size: many
CDR3: CASSSPRTGTGSPYNEQFF

length: 13
V: TRBV7-9
J: TRBJ2-2
size: many
CDR3: CASSEKNTGELFF

length: 15
V: TRBV4-2
J: TRBJ2-7
size: many
CDR3: CASSQDFQDSYEQYF

length: 12
V: TRBV29-1
J: TRBJ2-2
size: -
CDR3: CSVESRGRELFF

length: 16
V: TRBV11-2
J: TRBJ2-1
size: many
CDR3: CASSLDHGGGLNEQFF

length: 20
V: TRBV15
J: TRBJ2-1
size: -
CDR3: CAISTTRAQGASGSLNEQFF

length: 15
V: TRBV4-2
J: TRBJ2-7
size: -
CDR3: CASSQGQGITYKQYF

length: 14
V: TRBV5-4
J: TRBJ2-4
size: medium-sized
CDR3: CASSLSLAKNIQYF

length: 15
V: TRBV21-1
J: TRBJ2-1
size: -
CDR3: CASSKGTGDHLEQFF

length: 14
V: TRBV5-6
J: TRBJ2-7
size: many
CDR3: CASSSPPGRYEQYF

length: 13
V: TRBV12-3/TRBV12-4
J: TRBJ2-6
size: -
CDR3: CVSSRAGANVLTF

length: 15
V: TRBV7-3
J: TRBJ2-1
size: -
CDR3: CASSLTPGSYNEQFF

length: 11
V: TRBV29-1
J: TRBJ1-3
size: many
CDR3: CSATMGNTIYF

length: 15
V: TRBV19
J: TRBJ2-3
size: -
CDR3: CASKPGNLNTDTQYF

length: 16
V: TRBV6-5
J: TRBJ1-5
size: -
CDR3: CASSYSGVGGNQLQHF